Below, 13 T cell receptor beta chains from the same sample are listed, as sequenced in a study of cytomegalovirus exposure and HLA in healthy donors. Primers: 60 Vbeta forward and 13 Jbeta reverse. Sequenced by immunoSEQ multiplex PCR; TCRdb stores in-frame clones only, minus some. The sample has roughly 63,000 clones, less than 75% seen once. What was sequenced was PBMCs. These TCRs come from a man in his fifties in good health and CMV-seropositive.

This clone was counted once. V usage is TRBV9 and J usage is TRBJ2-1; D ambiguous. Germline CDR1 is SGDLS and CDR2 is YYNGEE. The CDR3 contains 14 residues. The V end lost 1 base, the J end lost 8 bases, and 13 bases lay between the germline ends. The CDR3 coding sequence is TGTGCCAGCAGCGTACCCCTTCGGTCCTATGAGCAGTTCTTC. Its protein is CASSVPLRSYEQFF.

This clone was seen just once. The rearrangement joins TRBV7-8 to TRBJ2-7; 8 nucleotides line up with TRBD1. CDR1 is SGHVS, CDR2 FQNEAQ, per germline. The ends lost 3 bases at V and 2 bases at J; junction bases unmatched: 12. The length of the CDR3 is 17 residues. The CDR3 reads CASSFDYSGGSPYEQYF. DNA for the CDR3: TGTGCCAGCAGCTTCGACTACTCAGGGGGCTCCCCCTACGAGCAGTACTTC.

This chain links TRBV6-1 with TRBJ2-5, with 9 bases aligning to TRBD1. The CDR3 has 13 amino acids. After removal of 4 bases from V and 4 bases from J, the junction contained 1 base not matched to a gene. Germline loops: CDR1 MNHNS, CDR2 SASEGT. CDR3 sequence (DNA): TGTGCCAGCAGTGGACAGGGGGTAGAGACCCAGTACTTC. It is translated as CASSGQGVETQYF.

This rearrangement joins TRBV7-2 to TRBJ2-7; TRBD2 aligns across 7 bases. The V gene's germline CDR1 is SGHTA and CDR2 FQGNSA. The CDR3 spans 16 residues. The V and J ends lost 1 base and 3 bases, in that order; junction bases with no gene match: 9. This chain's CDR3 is CASSLDGGGIHYEQYF. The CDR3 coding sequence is TGTGCCAGCAGCTTAGATGGGGGAGGGATACACTACGAGCAGTACTTC.

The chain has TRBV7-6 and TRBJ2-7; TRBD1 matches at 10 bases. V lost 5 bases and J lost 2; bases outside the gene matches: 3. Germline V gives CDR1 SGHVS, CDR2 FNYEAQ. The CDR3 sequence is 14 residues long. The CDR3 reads CASSHDRGPYEQYF. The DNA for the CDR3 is TGTGCCAGCAGCCACGACAGGGGGCCCTACGAGCAGTACTTC.

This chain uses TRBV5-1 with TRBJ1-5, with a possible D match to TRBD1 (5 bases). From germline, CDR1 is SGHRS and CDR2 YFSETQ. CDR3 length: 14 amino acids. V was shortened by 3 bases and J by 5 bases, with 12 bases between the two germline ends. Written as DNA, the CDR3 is TGCGCCAGCAGCTCCTCGGGGGGGGATCAGCCCCAGCATTTT. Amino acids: CASSSSGGDQPQHF.

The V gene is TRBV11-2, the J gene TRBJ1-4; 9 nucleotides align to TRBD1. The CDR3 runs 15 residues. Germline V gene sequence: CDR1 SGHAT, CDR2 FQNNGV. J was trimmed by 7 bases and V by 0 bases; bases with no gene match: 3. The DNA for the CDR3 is TGTGCCAGCAGCTTAGATCGGGGACAGGGTGAAAAACTGTTTTTT. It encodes CASSLDRGQGEKLFF.

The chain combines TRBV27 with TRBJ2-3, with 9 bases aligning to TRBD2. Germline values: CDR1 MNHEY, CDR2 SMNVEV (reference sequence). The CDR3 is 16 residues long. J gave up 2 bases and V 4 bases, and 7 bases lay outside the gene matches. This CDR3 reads CASSSTAGGYTDTQYF. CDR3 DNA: TGTGCCAGCAGTTCCACAGCGGGGGGATACACAGATACGCAGTATTTT.

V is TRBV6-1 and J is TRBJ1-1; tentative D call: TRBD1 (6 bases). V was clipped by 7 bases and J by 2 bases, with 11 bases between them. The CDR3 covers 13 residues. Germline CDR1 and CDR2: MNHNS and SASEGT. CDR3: CASNKQGNTEAFF. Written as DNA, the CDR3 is TGTGCCAGCAACAAACAGGGAAACACTGAAGCTTTCTTT.

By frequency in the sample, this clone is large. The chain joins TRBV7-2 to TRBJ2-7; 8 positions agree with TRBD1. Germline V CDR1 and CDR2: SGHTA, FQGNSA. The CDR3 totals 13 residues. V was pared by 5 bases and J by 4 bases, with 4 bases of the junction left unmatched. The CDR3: CASSPTGAYEQYF. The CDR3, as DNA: TGTGCCAGCAGCCCGACAGGGGCGTACGAGCAGTACTTC.

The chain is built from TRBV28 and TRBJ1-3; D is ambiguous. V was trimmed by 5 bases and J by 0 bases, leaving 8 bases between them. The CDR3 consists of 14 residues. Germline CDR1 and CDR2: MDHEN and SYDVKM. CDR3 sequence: CASSPPSSGNTIYF. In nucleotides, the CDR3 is TGTGCCAGCAGTCCACCCAGCTCTGGAAACACCATATATTTT.

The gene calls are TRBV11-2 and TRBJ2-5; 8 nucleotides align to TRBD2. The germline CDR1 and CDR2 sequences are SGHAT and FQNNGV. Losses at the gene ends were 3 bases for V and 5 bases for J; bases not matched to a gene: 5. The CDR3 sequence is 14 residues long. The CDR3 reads CASSFGAGVETQYF. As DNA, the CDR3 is TGTGCCAGCAGCTTCGGAGCGGGAGTGGAGACCCAGTACTTC.

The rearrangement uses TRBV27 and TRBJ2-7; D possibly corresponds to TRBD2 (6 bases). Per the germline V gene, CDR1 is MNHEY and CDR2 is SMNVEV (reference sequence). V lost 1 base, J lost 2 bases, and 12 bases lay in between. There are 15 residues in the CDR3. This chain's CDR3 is CASSLYGGGPYEQYF. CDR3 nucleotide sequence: TGTGCCAGCAGTTTATATGGGGGAGGTCCCTACGAGCAGTACTTC.